A selection of T cell receptor beta chains follows, all from one sample in a study of CD8 T cells in Susac syndrome. TCRdb re-analysed the immunoSEQ multiplex PCR reads in MiXCR, keeping a single row per CDR3 protein. The data contain 130,000 or so distinct CDR3 sequences, around 75% of them singletons. The sequenced sample was CD8+ T cells from PBMCs. These receptors all come from a human donor with multiple sclerosis. The CDR3 runs from the conserved cysteine through the conserved F or W. The order of the fields is D gene, J gene, clone size, V gene, CDR3 DNA, CDR3 protein. D genes are given only for firm matches. Part of the rows lack a size; the others show once, few, many or a class for expanded clones.

d_call: -
j_call: TRBJ2-1
clone_size: few
v_call: TRBV24-1
cdr3_nt: TGTGCCACCAGTGATGGAATGGAGGGGGCCTACAATGAGCAGTTCTTC
cdr3_aa: CATSDGMEGAYNEQFF

d_call: -
j_call: TRBJ2-2
clone_size: -
v_call: TRBV4-3
cdr3_nt: TGCGCCAGCAGCCAAGATGGCGCGGTGAACACCGGGGAGCTGTTTTTT
cdr3_aa: CASSQDGAVNTGELFF

d_call: -
j_call: TRBJ1-5
clone_size: -
v_call: TRBV27
cdr3_nt: TGTGCCAGCAGCATCGGCCTCAGGGTTCAGCCCCAGCATTTT
cdr3_aa: CASSIGLRVQPQHF

d_call: -
j_call: TRBJ2-5
clone_size: few
v_call: TRBV6-5
cdr3_nt: TGTGCCAGCAGTTACTTGAGAAAGCCCGGGACCCAGTACTTC
cdr3_aa: CASSYLRKPGTQYF

d_call: TRBD2
j_call: TRBJ2-1
clone_size: -
v_call: TRBV7-6
cdr3_nt: TGTGCCAGCAGCCCAACCGGGACTAGCGGGATTAATGAGCAGTTCTTC
cdr3_aa: CASSPTGTSGINEQFF

d_call: -
j_call: TRBJ1-2
clone_size: -
v_call: TRBV29-1
cdr3_nt: TGCAGCGCAAGGGACGAATGGGGCTACACCTTC
cdr3_aa: CSARDEWGYTF

d_call: TRBD1
j_call: TRBJ1-3
clone_size: -
v_call: TRBV14
cdr3_nt: TGTGCCAGCAGCCACCCGGGACAGGAGGAGAATGGAAACACCATATATTTT
cdr3_aa: CASSHPGQEENGNTIYF

d_call: TRBD2
j_call: TRBJ2-1
clone_size: -
v_call: TRBV7-9
cdr3_nt: TGTGCCAGCAGCTTTTGGAGCGGGAGTAATAATGAGCAGTTCTTC
cdr3_aa: CASSFWSGSNNEQFF

d_call: -
j_call: TRBJ1-5
clone_size: few
v_call: TRBV6-1
cdr3_nt: TGTGCCAGCAGCCCCCACCAGGGTAGCAATCAGCCCCAGCATTTT
cdr3_aa: CASSPHQGSNQPQHF

d_call: TRBD2
j_call: TRBJ2-3
clone_size: -
v_call: TRBV7-2
cdr3_nt: TGTGCCAACAGCTTAGATGGTATTAGCGGGGAGGCAGATACGCAGTATTTT
cdr3_aa: CANSLDGISGEADTQYF

d_call: TRBD2
j_call: TRBJ2-1
clone_size: -
v_call: TRBV24-1
cdr3_nt: TGTGCCACAAGCGGGAGGGCCTCCTACAATGAGCAGTTCTTC
cdr3_aa: CATSGRASYNEQFF

d_call: -
j_call: TRBJ2-3
clone_size: -
v_call: TRBV24-1
cdr3_nt: TGTGCCACCAGTGAGGGGTTTCAGGGCCCCACAGATACGCAGTATTTT
cdr3_aa: CATSEGFQGPTDTQYF

d_call: -
j_call: TRBJ1-3
clone_size: -
v_call: TRBV15
cdr3_nt: TGTGCCACCAGCAGAGTCCGGGGGTGGCACACCATATATTTT
cdr3_aa: CATSRVRGWHTIYF

d_call: -
j_call: TRBJ2-2
clone_size: -
v_call: TRBV29-1
cdr3_nt: TGCAGCGTTGACGCCTGGGGCACCGGGGAGCTGTTTTTT
cdr3_aa: CSVDAWGTGELFF

d_call: TRBD1
j_call: TRBJ1-4
clone_size: -
v_call: TRBV24-1
cdr3_nt: TGTGCCACCAGTGAACTCCAGGGGGGGAGTGAAAAACTGTTTTTT
cdr3_aa: CATSELQGGSEKLFF

d_call: TRBD2
j_call: TRBJ2-7
clone_size: -
v_call: TRBV5-4
cdr3_nt: TGTGCCAGCAGCTTGGAACTAGCGGGGGTGTACTACGAGCAGTACTTC
cdr3_aa: CASSLELAGVYYEQYF

d_call: -
j_call: TRBJ1-2
clone_size: once
v_call: TRBV11-2
cdr3_nt: TGTGCCAGCAGCGGGGGTAGCTATGGCTACACCTTC
cdr3_aa: CASSGGSYGYTF

d_call: TRBD2
j_call: TRBJ2-3
clone_size: -
v_call: TRBV18
cdr3_nt: TGTGCCAGCTCACCCGGACTAGCGGGAGGAAGTACAGATACGCAGTATTTT
cdr3_aa: CASSPGLAGGSTDTQYF